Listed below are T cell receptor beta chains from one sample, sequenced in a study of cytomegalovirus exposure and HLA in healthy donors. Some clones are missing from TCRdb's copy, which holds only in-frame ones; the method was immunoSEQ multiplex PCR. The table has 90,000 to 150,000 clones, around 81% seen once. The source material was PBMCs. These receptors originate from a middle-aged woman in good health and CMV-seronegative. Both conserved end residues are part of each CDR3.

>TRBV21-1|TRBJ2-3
CASSKERQDSRPSTDTQYF
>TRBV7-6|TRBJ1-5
CASRRTGGGNQPQHF
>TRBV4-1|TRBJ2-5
CASSRVKGGRETQYF
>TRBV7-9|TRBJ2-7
CASTLTGAGGGEQYF
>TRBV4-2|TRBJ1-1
CASTSTTGTGRTEAFF
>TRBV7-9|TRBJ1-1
CASSLGSKGTEAFF
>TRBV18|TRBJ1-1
CASSPGGQIAEAFF
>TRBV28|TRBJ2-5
CASSKGSRETQYF
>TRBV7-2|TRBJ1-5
CASSLGSNSNQPQHF
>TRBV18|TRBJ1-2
CASSPTGNYGYTF
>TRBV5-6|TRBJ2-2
CASSEGVNTGELFF
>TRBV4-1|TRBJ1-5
CASSQDLRNQPQHF
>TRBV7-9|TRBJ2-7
CSSSYASGLYEQYF
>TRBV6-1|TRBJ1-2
CASSDRGLDGYTF
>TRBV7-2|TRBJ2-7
CASSLGLSTYEQYF
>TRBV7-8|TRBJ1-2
CASSLGPGQGNYGYTF
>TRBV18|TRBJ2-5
CASSPSRDIDQYF
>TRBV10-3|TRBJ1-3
CAISPPPGNTIYF
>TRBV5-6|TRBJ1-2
CASSSNSGYTF
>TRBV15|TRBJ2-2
CATSRQREGPGELFF
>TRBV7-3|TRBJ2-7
CASSLTAGGAPDEQYF
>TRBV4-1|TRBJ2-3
CASSRRPSGILDTQYF
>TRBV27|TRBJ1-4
CASGRWTNEKLFF
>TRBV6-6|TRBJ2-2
CASSYPSGRKTGELFF
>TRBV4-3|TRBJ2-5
CASSQDLARKETQYF
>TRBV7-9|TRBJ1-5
CASSPVGEVGQPQHF
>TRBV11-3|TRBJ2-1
CASSFGTSGVDEQFF
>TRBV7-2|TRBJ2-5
CASSSRPGQGKETQYF
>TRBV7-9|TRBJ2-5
CASSFGQNQETQYF
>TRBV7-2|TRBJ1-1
CASSLPVNTEAFF
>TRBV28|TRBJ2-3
CASSRTSGSTDTQYF
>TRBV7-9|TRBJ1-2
CASSSGTGGDYGYTF
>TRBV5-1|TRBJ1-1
CASSLTGEGTEAFF